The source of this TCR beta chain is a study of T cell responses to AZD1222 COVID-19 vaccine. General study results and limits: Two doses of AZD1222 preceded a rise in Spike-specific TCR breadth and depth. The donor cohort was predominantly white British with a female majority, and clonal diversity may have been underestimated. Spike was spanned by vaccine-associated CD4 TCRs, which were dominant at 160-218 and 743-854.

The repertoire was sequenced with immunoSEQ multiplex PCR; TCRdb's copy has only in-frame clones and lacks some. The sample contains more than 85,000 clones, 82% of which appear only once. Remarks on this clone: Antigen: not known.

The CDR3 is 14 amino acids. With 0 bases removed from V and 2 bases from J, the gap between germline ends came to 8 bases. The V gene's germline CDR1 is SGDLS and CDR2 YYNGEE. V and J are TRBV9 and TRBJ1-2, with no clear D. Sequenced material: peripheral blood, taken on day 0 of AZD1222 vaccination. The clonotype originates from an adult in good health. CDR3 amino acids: CASSVGVGNYGYTF. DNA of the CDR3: TGTGCCAGCAGCGTAGGAGTCGGCAACTATGGCTACACCTTC.